This TCR beta chain was retrieved from a study of beta chain features in type 1 diabetes. Every isolated RNA sample was fully reverse transcribed, so sequencing captured expressed TCRB transcripts. Clones were sequenced by immunoSEQ multiplex PCR, and TCRdb holds only the in-frame ones, with some missing. The table records about 40,000 clones, around 45% of them present only once. Every single donor gave one heparinised blood draw, and these averaged roughly 100 mL. The CDR3 length is 15 residues. The V gene's germline CDR1 is SGHRS and CDR2 YFSETQ. V dropped 4 bases and J dropped 7 bases, with 20 bases sitting between them.

The sequencing input was central memory CD4+ T cells from blood. This receptor was identified in a woman aged 18-29 years in good health. This chain links TRBV5-1 with TRBJ1-1; D is perhaps TRBD1 (5 bases). CDR3 nucleotide sequence: TGCGCCAGCAGCCTGGGGCCCGCGCGGGGGAATGAAGCTTTCTTT. Its protein is CASSLGPARGNEAFF.